These T cell receptor beta chains were read from a single sample in a study of blood T cells in healthy people across ages. In TCRdb, the 5' RACE reads were re-called with MiXCR into one record per CDR3 protein. Of more than 650,000 distinct CDR3 sequences listed, 20% to 30% are singletons. These data also featured in a second study, about T cells of mothers and their children.

Sequenced sample: blood. The source of these receptors is a boy under 18 in good health. Both conserved end residues are part of each CDR3. Fields, in order: clone size, D gene, V gene, J gene, CDR3 protein, CDR3 DNA. D genes are given only for firm matches. Rows may omit the clone size; those that give it use once, few, many or a size class.

.,.,TRBV29-1,TRBJ2-7,CSVLASGTTYEQYF,TGCAGCGTTCTGGCCTCGGGGACAACCTACGAGCAGTACTTC
few,.,TRBV19,TRBJ2-1,CASSIVSQGSEQFF,TGTGCCAGTAGTATAGTAAGCCAGGGAAGTGAGCAGTTCTTC
few,TRBD1,TRBV10-3,TRBJ1-2,CAISAGQGNYGYTF,TGTGCCATCAGCGCGGGACAGGGGAACTATGGCTACACCTTC
few,.,TRBV20-1,TRBJ2-7,CSARAPRGTDNYEQYF,TGCAGTGCTAGAGCTCCACGGGGGACAGATAACTACGAGCAGTACTTC
.,.,TRBV12-3/TRBV12-4,TRBJ1-1,CASSPRQARNTEAFF,TGTGCCAGCAGTCCTAGACAGGCTAGGAACACTGAAGCTTTCTTT
.,.,TRBV6-1,TRBJ2-5,CASSLGDAETQYF,TGTGCCAGCAGCCTAGGGGACGCGGAGACCCAGTACTTC
.,.,TRBV6-1,TRBJ2-1,CASSDLAGEQFF,TGTGCCAGCAGTGACCTTGCGGGTGAGCAGTTCTTC
few,.,TRBV29-1,TRBJ2-2,CSVEQGNTGELFF,TGCAGCGTTGAACAGGGGAACACCGGGGAGCTGTTTTTT
.,.,TRBV7-2,TRBJ2-1,CTSSLFPITDYEQFF,TGTACCAGCAGCCTATTCCCTATCACAGACTATGAGCAGTTCTTC
.,TRBD1,TRBV2,TRBJ2-7,CAMGDRVDEQYF,TGTGCCATGGGGGACAGGGTTGACGAGCAGTACTTC
.,.,TRBV24-1,TRBJ2-7,CATSDGSIYEQYF,TGTGCCACCAGTGATGGCAGTATCTACGAGCAGTACTTC
.,TRBD2,TRBV5-1,TRBJ2-1,CASSFGASGENEQFF,TGCGCCAGCAGCTTCGGGGCTAGCGGGGAGAATGAGCAGTTCTTC
.,TRBD1,TRBV12-3/TRBV12-4,TRBJ2-1,CASNDPTGGSDNEQFF,TGTGCCAGCAACGACCCGACAGGGGGCAGCGACAATGAGCAGTTCTTC
.,.,TRBV29-1,TRBJ1-2,CSVEDTGGRGYTF,TGCAGCGTTGAAGATACCGGGGGCAGAGGCTACACCTTC
.,.,TRBV27,TRBJ2-5,CASSLVLTGQETQYF,TGTGCCAGCAGTTTAGTGTTGACAGGCCAAGAGACCCAGTACTTC
.,.,TRBV28,TRBJ1-5,CASSLSGSAIAQHF,TGTGCCAGCAGTTTATCGGGATCCGCAATCGCCCAGCATTTT
few,.,TRBV4-1,TRBJ2-4,CASSQEGTGAKNIQYF,TGCGCCAGCAGCCAGGAAGGAACAGGGGCCAAAAACATTCAGTACTTC
.,.,TRBV3-1,TRBJ2-7,CASSPVSGEQYF,TGTGCCAGCAGCCCTGTGTCAGGCGAGCAGTACTTC
.,.,TRBV15,TRBJ2-1,CATSTTAGTGYNEQFF,TGTGCCACCAGCACAACCGCGGGGACTGGTTACAATGAGCAGTTCTTC
few,.,TRBV6-4,TRBJ2-5,CASTTGYSKETQYF,TGTGCCAGCACTACAGGTTACTCAAAAGAGACCCAGTACTTC
.,.,TRBV10-3,TRBJ2-4,CATGPGKNIQYF,TGTGCCACCGGACCTGGCAAAAACATTCAGTACTTC
.,.,TRBV28,TRBJ1-1,CASSPPGSTEAFF,TGTGCCAGCAGCCCCCCGGGAAGCACTGAAGCTTTCTTT
few,TRBD2,TRBV3-1,TRBJ2-1,CASSQLRTSGVSYNEQFF,TGTGCCAGCAGCCAACTTCGGACTAGCGGGGTATCCTACAATGAGCAGTTCTTC
once,.,TRBV5-1,TRBJ1-5,CASSLVLNQPQHF,TGCGCCAGCAGCTTGGTTCTAAATCAGCCCCAGCATTTT
once,.,TRBV6-2/TRBV6-3,TRBJ1-2,CASSYGGTSNYGFTF,TGTGCCAGCAGTTACGGAGGGACTTCAAACTATGGCTTCACCTTC
.,.,TRBV5-1,TRBJ1-2,CASSLGGYDYGYTF,TGCGCCAGCAGCTTGGGTGGGTACGACTATGGCTACACCTTC